This T cell receptor (beta chain) emerged from a study of cytomegalovirus exposure and HLA in healthy donors. Findings and limits, study-wide: An analysis done earlier found most TCR beta V segments productive about 90% or about 30% of the time. Per a later analysis, HLA-associated TCR beta chains showed more clonal expansion than other, equally common TCR beta chains. In a later analysis, at a false discovery rate of 0.05, about 15,000 TCR beta sequences were associated with HLA alleles.

For this clone: The target antigen is unknown.

With 60 Vbeta and 13 Jbeta primers, the PCR was carried out. TCRdb's table, derived via immunoSEQ multiplex PCR, lists solely in-frame clones and lacks some. The sample contains tens of thousands of clones, about 66% of which appear only once. V was clipped by 0 bases and J by 6 bases; unmatched bases: 3. The CDR3 is made up of 16 amino acids. CDR1 and CDR2 from the germline V gene are LGHNA and YSLEER. Sequencing was performed on PBMCs. The rearrangement joins TRBV4-3 to TRBJ2-2, with TRBD2 identical over 11 bases. This sequence was found in a woman between 50 and 59 years old in good health and CMV-seropositive. The CDR3, as DNA: TGCGCCAGCAGCCAAGATGTTAGCGGGGGGGCCGGGGAGCTGTTTTTT. Amino acids: CASSQDVSGGAGELFF.